This T cell receptor (beta chain) was obtained from a study of blood T cell repertoires in COVID-19. Study details: There were acute and convalescent COVID-19 samples, and they came from the United States, Italy and Spain. The analysed material was cDNA or gDNA that came from T cells, B-cell-depleted T cells, or PBMCs.

Original processing methods: Amplification from reference gene primers served as the basis for estimated nucleated cell counts. Libraries were prepared by immunoSEQ multiplex PCR; TCRdb keeps only in-frame clonotypes and omits some of them. The V and J calls and clone size were taken over from that table, and D and trimming were inferred from the DNA. The sample has 150,000 or so clones; about 92% are singletons. The CDR3 runs to 14 residues. The V gene lost 1 base and the J gene lost 8 bases, with 11 bases spanning the gap. In germline, CDR1 is LNHDA, CDR2 SQIVND (reference sequence). The clonotype comes from a woman aged 55-69 years with COVID-19, enrolled during active disease. The specimen was peripheral blood. The rearrangement uses TRBV19 and TRBJ1-4; possible D gene TRBD1, 5 bases. The CDR3 loop is CASSIAGLREKLFF. The CDR3 DNA reads as TGTGCCAGTAGTATAGCAGGGCTGAGGGAAAAACTGTTTTTT.